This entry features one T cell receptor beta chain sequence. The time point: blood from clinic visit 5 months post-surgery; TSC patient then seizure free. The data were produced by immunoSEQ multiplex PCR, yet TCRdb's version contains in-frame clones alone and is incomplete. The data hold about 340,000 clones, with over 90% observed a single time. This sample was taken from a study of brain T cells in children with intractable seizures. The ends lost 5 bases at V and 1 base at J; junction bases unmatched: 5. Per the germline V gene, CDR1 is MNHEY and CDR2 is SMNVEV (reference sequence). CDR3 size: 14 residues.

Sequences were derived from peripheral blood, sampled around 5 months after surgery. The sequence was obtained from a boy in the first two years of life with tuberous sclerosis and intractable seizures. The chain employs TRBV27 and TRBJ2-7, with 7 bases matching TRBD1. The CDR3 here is CASSPPDRSYEQYF. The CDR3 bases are TGTGCCAGCAGTCCCCCGGACAGGTCCTACGAGCAGTACTTC.